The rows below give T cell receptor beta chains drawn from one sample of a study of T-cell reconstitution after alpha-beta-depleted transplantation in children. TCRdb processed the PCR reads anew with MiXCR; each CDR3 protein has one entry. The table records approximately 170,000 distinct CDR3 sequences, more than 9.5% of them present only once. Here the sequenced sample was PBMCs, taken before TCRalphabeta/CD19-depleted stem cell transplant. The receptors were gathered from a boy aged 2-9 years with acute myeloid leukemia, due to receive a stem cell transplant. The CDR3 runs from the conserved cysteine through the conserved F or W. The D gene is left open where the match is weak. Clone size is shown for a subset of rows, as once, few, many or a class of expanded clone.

CASNLGGTFEKLFF TGTGCCAGCAACCTCGGCGGTACTTTCGAAAAACTGTTTTTT many TRBV6-2/TRBV6-3 . TRBJ1-4
CASGPGLPVNYNEQFF TGTGCCAGCGGCCCCGGGCTCCCCGTGAACTACAATGAGCAGTTCTTC . TRBV3-1 . TRBJ2-1
CACSRQIGGVATDTQYF TGTGCCTGCTCCCGTCAAATCGGGGGAGTCGCCACAGATACGCAGTATTTT . TRBV3-1 . TRBJ2-3
CASRSTGSGYSNQPQHF TGTGCCAGCAGGTCGACAGGGTCCGGTTATAGCAATCAGCCCCAGCATTTT many TRBV27 TRBD1 TRBJ1-5
CASSPTVSTDTQYF TGTGCCAGCTCACCAACGGTCAGCACAGATACGCAGTATTTT many TRBV18 . TRBJ2-3
CSEGHPNYGYTF TGCAGTGAGGGACACCCTAACTATGGCTACACCTTC many TRBV20-1 . TRBJ1-2
CASSLDGMGYRNQPQHF TGTGCCAGCAGCCTCGATGGCATGGGGTATCGCAATCAGCCCCAGCATTTT many TRBV7-9 . TRBJ1-5
CASSLGPSGDEKLFF TGTGCCAGCAGCTTAGGACCTTCGGGGGATGAAAAACTGTTTTTT many TRBV5-5 . TRBJ1-4
CASSPGLAGVADTQYF TGTGCCAGCAGCCCCGGACTAGCGGGAGTTGCAGATACGCAGTATTTT many TRBV7-9 TRBD2 TRBJ2-3
CAWSVGPYNEQFF TGTGCCTGGAGTGTAGGGCCTTACAATGAGCAGTTCTTC . TRBV30 . TRBJ2-1
CASSSGPMNTEAFF TGTGCCAGCAGCTCCGGACCGATGAACACTGAAGCTTTCTTT many TRBV7-3 . TRBJ1-1
CSLRDPHGYTF TGCAGCCTCCGGGACCCTCATGGCTACACCTTC many TRBV29-1 . TRBJ1-2
CASSQEVGGDEQFF TGTGCCAGCAGCCAAGAAGTGGGTGGGGATGAGCAGTTCTTC many TRBV14 . TRBJ2-1
CASSQESVDTQYF TGCGCCAGCAGCCAAGAGTCGGTAGATACGCAGTATTTT many TRBV4-1 . TRBJ2-3
CASSSRQLNTEAFF TGTGCCAGCAGCAGTAGACAGTTGAACACTGAAGCTTTCTTT . TRBV6-1 . TRBJ1-1
CASSLSGRAIQETQYF TGTGCCAGCAGCTTATCCGGACGGGCGATCCAAGAGACCCAGTACTTC many TRBV7-2 . TRBJ2-5
CASSQTRGSRGELFF TGCGCCAGCAGCCAAACCCGGGGAAGTCGCGGGGAGCTGTTTTTT many TRBV4-1 . TRBJ2-2
CSTRDRGSPMSADTQYF TGCAGTACCCGGGACAGGGGGTCCCCGATGTCCGCAGATACGCAGTATTTT many TRBV20-1 TRBD1 TRBJ2-3
CASSPLAGVDQPQHF TGTGCCAGCAGCCCCCTAGCTGGGGTTGATCAGCCCCAGCATTTT many TRBV16 . TRBJ1-5
CASSQEGRGGQPQHF TGCGCCAGCAGCCAAGAGGGCAGGGGCGGACAGCCCCAGCATTTT many TRBV4-1 . TRBJ1-5
CASSQHLKSRGGRDGYTF TGTGCCAGCAGCCAACACCTAAAATCGCGGGGAGGGAGGGATGGCTACACCTTC few TRBV11-2 . TRBJ1-2
CATSRGANTEAFF TGTGCCACCAGCAGAGGGGCCAACACTGAAGCTTTCTTT . TRBV15 . TRBJ1-1
CASLSGRETQYF TGTGCCAGCTTATCCGGAAGAGAGACCCAGTACTTC many TRBV7-2 . TRBJ2-5
CASSPLDTRRSDNGELFF TGTGCCAGCAGCCCATTGGACACACGGAGAAGTGATAACGGGGAGCTGTTTTTT . TRBV11-2 . TRBJ2-2
CASSLATGERRAQHF TGTGCCAGCAGTCTCGCGACCGGGGAACGGAGGGCCCAGCATTTT few TRBV28 . TRBJ1-5
CASSPGLWQPQHF TGTGCCAGTAGCCCTGGCCTATGGCAGCCCCAGCATTTT many TRBV19 . TRBJ1-5
CASSIASSSYEQYF TGCGCCAGCAGTATAGCGAGTAGCTCCTACGAGCAGTACTTC few TRBV10-2 . TRBJ2-7
CASSGEGASNEKLFF TGTGCCAGCAGCGGTGAGGGGGCCAGCAATGAAAAACTGTTTTTT many TRBV9 TRBD1 TRBJ1-4
CASSEDWTYNEQFF TGTGCCAGCAGTGAAGACTGGACTTACAATGAGCAGTTCTTC . TRBV6-1 . TRBJ2-1
CSVDGQGTNTGELFF TGCAGCGTTGATGGACAGGGAACGAACACCGGGGAGCTGTTTTTT many TRBV29-1 TRBD1 TRBJ2-2
CASSQDSLTYEQYF TGTGCCAGCAGTCAGGACAGCTTGACCTACGAGCAGTACTTC . TRBV6-1 . TRBJ2-7